This passage covers 22 T cell receptor beta chains from one sample sequenced in a study of vaccination and CD4 T cells after COVID-19. Time point reported: late sampling 161 to 241 days after vaccination in three convalescent patients. Treatment described: roughly ten-day PBMC culture with coronavirus spike peptide pools or control peptides (ViraFEST assay). These TCRs' antigens remain unknown. Oncomine TCR Beta short-read sequencing was applied to DNA from cultured CD4+ T cells. TCRdb independently ran MiXCR on the PCR reads; one entry per CDR3 protein. The sample holds 20,000 to 30,000 distinct CDR3 sequences; 40% to 55% are singletons and the top ten take roughly 4%. The sample consisted of CD4+ T cells from blood, cultured in vitro, taken about 7 months after SARS-CoV-2 vaccination. These TCRs come from a human donor who had recovered from COVID-19.

CDR3 sequence reads: CASSQGSYRSSTDTQYF. The CDR3 nucleotides read TGTGCCAGCAGCCAAGGGAGTTATAGATCTAGCACAGATACGCAGTATTTT. The chain couples TRBV7-2 to TRBJ2-3, with D perhaps TRBD2 (5 bases). The CDR3 totals 17 residues. Trimming stripped 5 bases from V and 0 bases from J, with 18 bases between. CDR1 and CDR2 (germline): SGHTA, FQGNSA.

This clonotype was counted a few times. The CDR3 DNA is TGTGCCAGCAGTGAAGCGCAGCGGGGGCCGGATTCACCCCTCCACTTT. Its translation: CASSEAQRGPDSPLHF. The rearrangement links TRBV2 to TRBJ1-6; a weak D match, TRBD1 (6 bases). Trimming removed 0 bases at V and 8 bases at J, with 14 bases between. This CDR3 spans 16 amino acids. CDR1 and CDR2 (germline): SNHLY, FYNNEI. Based on the CDR3 plus reference TRBV2 and TRBJ1-6, the full variable domain is EPEVTQTPSHQVTQMGQEVILRCVPISNHLYFYWYRQILGQKVEFLVSFYNNEISEKSEIFDDQFSVERPDGSNFTLKIRSTKLEDSAMYFCASSEAQRGPDSPLHFGNGTRLTVT.

The chain joins TRBV20-1 to TRBJ1-1; TRBD1 matches at 9 bases. The CDR3 contains 15 residues. Germline CDR1 reads DFQATT; CDR2 reads SNEGSKA (reference sequence). V dropped 0 bases and J dropped 4; count of bases not matched to a gene: 6. CDR3 in amino acids: CSARDLTGGGTEAFF. The DNA of the CDR3 is TGCAGTGCTAGAGACCTGACAGGGGGAGGCACTGAAGCTTTCTTT.

This clonotype showed up just a few times. This chain connects TRBV29-1 to TRBJ2-3, with 9 bases fitting TRBD2. Germline V gives CDR1 SQVTM, CDR2 ANQGSEA. J was trimmed by 1 base and V by 3 bases; bases with no gene match: 2. The CDR3 has 14 residues. The CDR3 protein is CSVEQREGTDTQYF. The CDR3 DNA reads as TGCAGCGTTGAGCAGCGGGAGGGCACAGATACGCAGTATTTT.

In its sample, this clonotype was seen a few times. The rearrangement uses TRBV20-1 and TRBJ2-2, with D perhaps TRBD1 (5 bases). Germline V lookup: CDR1 DFQATT, CDR2 SNEGSKA (reference sequence). The CDR3 covers 14 residues. Trimming pared 6 bases from V and 6 bases from J, leaving 17 bases between. Here the CDR3 reads CSAKEQARAGELFF. DNA for the CDR3: TGCAGTGCCAAGGAACAGGCCCGGGCCGGGGAGCTGTTTTTT.

CDR3 amino acids: CASSQDPGVRGSPLHF. DNA of the CDR3: TGCGCCAGCAGCCAAGATCCCGGGGTAAGAGGTTCACCCCTCCACTTT. J is TRBJ1-6 and V is TRBV4-1; no clear D gene. The germline gives CDR1 MGHRA, CDR2 YSYEKL. This CDR3 is 16 amino acids long. Between the trimmed V and J ends, which lost 0 bases and 9 bases, there was a span of 15 bases.

This clonotype was recorded a few times. The V gene is TRBV20-1, the J gene TRBJ2-3; TRBD2 might be the D (6 bases). The CDR3 is made up of 13 amino acids. With 7 bases removed from V and 3 bases from J, the gap between germline ends came to 14 bases. From germline, CDR1 is DFQATT and CDR2 SNEGSKA (reference sequence). CDR3: CSGSRGTTDTQYF. The DNA of the CDR3 is TGCAGTGGGTCGCGCGGGACTACAGATACGCAGTATTTT.

The genes are TRBV29-1 and TRBJ2-7; possible D gene TRBD2, 5 bases. From germline, CDR1 is SQVTM and CDR2 ANQGSEA. This CDR3 has 14 amino acids. V was trimmed by 4 bases and J by 0 bases, leaving 13 bases between them. The CDR3: CSVVSSGGSYEQYF. In DNA, the CDR3 is TGCAGCGTTGTTTCGAGCGGCGGCTCCTACGAGCAGTACTTC.

This clonotype was seen more than once but under ten times. The chain links TRBV6-4 to TRBJ1-2; D not resolved. The V and J ends lost 8 bases and 9 bases respectively, with 22 bases between them. Germline assignment: CDR1 MRHNA and CDR2 SNTAGT. The CDR3 sequence is 14 residues long. This CDR3 is CASLPPPNVIRYTF. DNA of the CDR3: TGTGCCAGCCTTCCCCCCCCAAATGTGATTCGCTACACCTTC.

This clonotype was seen more than once but under ten times. The junction differs from germline at one of its ends, possibly a read error. J is TRBJ2-3 and V is TRBV7-9; 8 bases line up with TRBD2. Germline CDR1 and CDR2: SEHNR and FQNEAQ (reference sequence). This CDR3 is 13 amino acids long. CDR3 DNA sequence: TGTGCCAGCAGCCTAGCGGGCGCAGATACGCAGTATTTT. Residues: CASSLAGADTQYF.

As regards this clonotype: This CDR3 fails to terminate in the conserved phenylalanine or tryptophan, so it likely reflects a read error. CDR3 coding DNA: TGCAGTGCTGGGGGATTAGCGGGAGCGAGGGACGAGCAGTACCTC. It yields the protein CSAGGLAGARDEQYL. V gene TRBV20-1 combines with J gene TRBJ2-7; 9 bases agree with TRBD2. The ends lost 5 bases at V and 5 bases at J; junction bases unmatched: 13. The CDR3 totals 15 residues. CDR1 is DFQATT and CDR2 is SNEGSKA in the germline V gene (reference sequence).

This clonotype was seen a single time. Here the CDR3 reads CASSFLTGNDYGYTF. CDR3 DNA sequence: TGTGCCAGCAGCTTTTTGACAGGGAATGACTATGGCTACACCTTC. This chain joins TRBV7-9 and TRBJ1-2, with TRBD1 identical over 7 bases. Germline V lookup: CDR1 SEHNR, CDR2 FQNEAQ (reference sequence). The CDR3 loop spans 15 amino acids. The ends lost 3 bases at V and 3 bases at J; junction bases unmatched: 7.

This clonotype occurred a few times. This chain connects TRBV7-3 to TRBJ2-5; TRBD1 agrees at 8 bases. Germline V gene sequence: CDR1 SGHTA, CDR2 FQGTGA. Trimming removed 4 bases from V and 1 base from J; junction bases left unmatched: 2. This CDR3 contains 14 residues. CDR3 in amino acids: CASSWTGFQETQYF. The CDR3 DNA is TGTGCCAGCAGCTGGACAGGGTTCCAAGAGACCCAGTACTTC.

This clonotype was found once. The gene calls are TRBV6-1 and TRBJ2-3; the match to TRBD2 covers 11 bases. The CDR3 covers 15 residues. The V segment lost 8 bases and the J segment 2 bases; nucleotides outside the gene matches: 6. The germline V gene has CDR1 MNHNS and CDR2 SASEGT. The DNA of the CDR3 is TGTGCCAGCCATGAACTAGCGGGAGACACAGATACGCAGTATTTT. Translation: CASHELAGDTDTQYF.

This clonotype came up a few times. The V gene is TRBV27, the J gene TRBJ1-2; D is ambiguous. Germline CDR1 is MNHEY and CDR2 is SMNVEV (reference sequence). This CDR3 region has 17 residues. The V gene lost 2 bases and the J gene lost 5 bases, with 21 bases spanning the gap. The CDR3 bases are TGTGCCAGCAGTTTAGGCCCCCTTAGAGGCAGTCGTTATGGCTACACCTTC. This codes for CASSLGPLRGSRYGYTF.

The chain is built from TRBV7-9 and TRBJ2-7, with D possibly matching TRBD2 (6 bases). Germline loops: CDR1 SEHNR, CDR2 FQNEAQ (reference sequence). The CDR3 covers 15 residues. The V and J ends lost 0 bases and 2 bases respectively, with 11 bases between them. The CDR3 region has the DNA TGTGCCAGCAGCTTAGCGGCTAGCGCGGCCTACGAGCAGTACTTC. Translated, it gives CASSLAASAAYEQYF.

The rearrangement joins TRBV20-1 to TRBJ2-1, with TRBD2 matching over 14 bases. CDR3 length equals 18 residues. The germline gives CDR1 DFQATT, CDR2 SNEGSKA (reference sequence). With 4 bases clipped from V and 1 base from J, the junction kept 9 bases outside the gene matches. CDR3 residues: CSANGLAGGGGSYNEQFF. CDR3 DNA sequence: TGCAGTGCTAACGGACTAGCGGGAGGAGGGGGGTCCTACAATGAGCAGTTCTTC.

The chain employs TRBV6-1 and TRBJ2-7; the match to TRBD2 covers 7 bases. The CDR3 spans 13 residues. With V trimmed by 6 bases and J by 3 bases, 5 bases remained unmatched. Looked up from germline, CDR1 is MNHNS and CDR2 is SASEGT. As DNA, the CDR3 is TGTGCCAGCAGACAAAGCGGGAACTACGAGCAGTACTTC. Amino acid sequence: CASRQSGNYEQYF.

The chain uses TRBV6-2 or TRBV6-3 and TRBJ1-1; D is unclear. Trimming pared 6 bases from V and 3 bases from J, leaving 8 bases between. This CDR3 spans 12 amino acids. Germline V CDR1 and CDR2: MNHEY, SVGEGT. CDR3 loop: CASRGVYTEAFF. In nucleotides, the CDR3 is TGTGCCAGCAGAGGTGTGTACACTGAAGCTTTCTTT.

The chain uses TRBV5-6 and TRBJ1-2; D is perhaps TRBD1 (5 bases). The V and J ends lost 0 bases and 5 bases respectively, with 8 bases between them. CDR3 size: 13 residues. CDR1 is SGHDT and CDR2 is YYEEEE in the germline V gene. The CDR3: CASSLVSGYGYTF. As DNA, the CDR3 is TGTGCCAGCAGCTTGGTGTCAGGGTATGGCTACACCTTC.

This clonotype appeared a few times. The rearrangement uses TRBV20-1 and TRBJ2-1; 8 bases fit TRBD2. Trimming at V came to 6 bases and at J to 2 bases, leaving 12 bases not matched to a gene. Germline V gene lookup returns CDR1 DFQATT and CDR2 SNEGSKA (reference sequence). This CDR3 has 16 amino acids. CDR3 sequence: CSAEYLVAGTYNEQFF. In DNA, the CDR3 is TGCAGTGCAGAGTATCTTGTAGCGGGAACCTACAATGAGCAGTTCTTC.

This clonotype was seen only a few times. CDR3 sequence reads: CASSSDNRETQYF. The DNA of the CDR3 is TGTGCCAGCAGCTCGGACAATCGGGAGACCCAGTACTTC. V is TRBV2 and J is TRBJ2-5; D perhaps matches TRBD1 (5 bases). Trimming removed 6 bases at V and 5 bases at J, with 13 bases between. This CDR3 region has 13 residues. The germline CDR1 and CDR2 sequences are SNHLY and FYNNEI.